This T cell receptor (beta chain) was captured in a study of vaccination and CD4 T cells after COVID-19. Overall study context: Two of the convalescents were Hispanic, and the group consisted of six males and four females. Post-COVID draws followed diagnosis by a median around 92 days (range 35 to 161).

An Oncomine TCR Beta short-read assay was used to sequence the DNA from cultured CD4+ T cells. Via MiXCR, TCRdb re-called the PCR reads, giving one row per CDR3 protein. The top ten clones hold about 7.2% of a sample with 15,000 or so distinct CDR3 sequences, approximately 52% of them seen once. Treatment of the sample: roughly 11-day PBMC culture with coronavirus spike peptide pools or control peptides (ViraFEST assay). After removal of 0 bases from V and 4 bases from J, the junction contained 8 bases not matched to a gene. The CDR3 length is 15 residues. Germline V gives CDR1 DFQATT, CDR2 SNEGSKA (reference sequence). Regarding this clonotype: Antigen specificity is unknown.

Sequencing was done on a sample of CD4+ T cells from blood, cultured in vitro. V gene TRBV20-1 combines with J gene TRBJ2-5; 7 bases are shared with TRBD2. The clonotype originates from a human donor who had recovered from COVID-19. As DNA, the CDR3 is TGCAGTGCTAGAGATCAGGCGGGAGCGCTAGAGACCCAGTACTTC. Residues: CSARDQAGALETQYF.